The rows below give T cell receptor beta chains drawn from one sample of a study of CD8 T cells in ankylosing spondylitis. TCRdb re-called the 5' RACE reads through MiXCR, storing one row per CDR3 protein. The data show about 100,000 distinct CDR3 sequences, less than 25% seen once. Sample: synovial fluid, either unsorted or a sorted T cell fraction (not recorded which). These receptors came from a male donor with ankylosing spondylitis. CDR3s include the opening cysteine and the closing phenylalanine or tryptophan. The order of the fields is J gene, clone size, V gene, D gene, CDR3 protein, CDR3 DNA. The D gene is left open where the match is weak. Size tells how often a clone was seen (once, few, many) or the class of an expanded clone, and some rows leave it out.

>TRBJ2-1|-|TRBV5-5|TRBD2
CASSLGLAGPPYNEQFF
TGTGCCAGCAGCTTGGGTCTAGCGGGCCCCCCCTACAATGAGCAGTTCTTC
>TRBJ2-3|many|TRBV12-3/TRBV12-4|TRBD2
CASSYLAGNTDTQYF
TGTGCCAGCAGCTACCTAGCGGGGAACACAGATACGCAGTATTTT
>TRBJ1-2|-|TRBV3-1|TRBD1
CASSRNTGTGVVSYTF
TGTGCCAGCAGTCGGAACACCGGGACAGGGGTGGTTTCCTACACCTTC
>TRBJ2-1|many|TRBV7-2|-
CASSLAIRQFF
TGTGCCAGCAGCTTGGCGATCAGGCAGTTCTTC
>TRBJ1-1|few|TRBV6-1|TRBD1
CASSDWTGGRTEAFF
TGTGCCAGCAGTGATTGGACAGGGGGGAGGACTGAAGCTTTCTTT
>TRBJ1-6|-|TRBV4-1|-
CASSQDRTDNSPLHF
TGCGCCAGCAGCCAAGATAGGACGGATAATTCACCCCTCCACTTT
>TRBJ2-1|-|TRBV2|-
CASRRLGAYNEQFF
TGTGCCAGCAGGCGGTTGGGCGCCTACAATGAGCAGTTCTTC
>TRBJ2-5|many|TRBV20-1|-
CSAVRRETQYF
TGCAGTGCTGTGCGACGAGAGACCCAGTACTTC
>TRBJ2-3|few|TRBV12-3/TRBV12-4|TRBD2
CASSLSRTSGSDTQYF
TGTGCCAGCAGTTTATCCCGGACTAGCGGGTCAGATACGCAGTATTTT
>TRBJ2-2|few|TRBV5-1|TRBD1
CASSLGQGAPGELFF
TGCGCCAGCAGCCTGGGACAGGGGGCGCCCGGGGAGCTGTTTTTT
>TRBJ2-5|many|TRBV4-1|-
CASSWGIQETQYF
TGCGCCAGCAGTTGGGGGATCCAAGAGACCCAGTACTTC
>TRBJ2-1|few|TRBV12-3/TRBV12-4|TRBD1
CASSAGTGYNEQFF
TGTGCCAGCAGTGCCGGGACAGGTTACAATGAGCAGTTCTTC
>TRBJ1-5|few|TRBV7-2|TRBD1
CASSTRTGGHQPQHF
TGTGCCAGCAGCACCAGGACAGGGGGCCATCAGCCCCAGCATTTT
>TRBJ2-2|-|TRBV12-3/TRBV12-4|TRBD1
CASSGTGGTGELFF
TGTGCCAGCAGCGGGACAGGGGGCACCGGGGAGCTGTTTTTT
>TRBJ2-5|few|TRBV6-2/TRBV6-3|TRBD2
CASGSTSGGGETQYF
TGTGCCAGCGGCTCCACTAGCGGAGGTGGGGAGACCCAGTACTTC
>TRBJ2-3|few|TRBV10-3|-
CAIRAGTSTDTQYF
TGTGCCATCCGGGCGGGGACTAGCACAGATACGCAGTATTTT
>TRBJ1-3|-|TRBV5-1|-
CASSFNGLSGNTIYF
TGCGCCAGCAGCTTCAATGGTCTTTCTGGAAACACCATATATTTT
>TRBJ1-2|once|TRBV30|-
CAWSVKGRVNGYTF
TGTGCCTGGAGTGTAAAAGGCAGGGTCAATGGCTACACCTTC
>TRBJ2-1|-|TRBV7-8|-
CASSLVSGDFYNEQFF
TGTGCCAGCAGCTTAGTGTCAGGGGATTTCTACAATGAGCAGTTCTTC